These 11 T cell receptor beta chains were sequenced from one sample in a study of cytomegalovirus exposure and HLA in healthy donors. The study ran its PCR with 60 Vbeta and 13 Jbeta primers. Using immunoSEQ multiplex PCR, the repertoire was profiled, and TCRdb retains in-frame clones only, with some absent. Among 150,000 or so clones, approximately 80% were seen once, and the ten largest hold 5.6%. What was sequenced was PBMCs. The receptor set was obtained from a woman aged 35 to 49 in good health and CMV-seropositive.

J is TRBJ2-7 and V is TRBV28; TRBD2 aligns across 7 bases. The V and J ends lost 3 bases and 1 base, in that order; junction bases with no gene match: 6. This CDR3 comprises 15 residues. CDR1 MDHEN and CDR2 SYDVKM come from the germline V gene. CDR3 protein: CASSFKSSGSYEQYF. The CDR3 nucleotides read TGTGCCAGCAGTTTTAAGTCTAGCGGTTCCTACGAGCAGTACTTC.

This chain uses TRBV5-5 with TRBJ2-7; 7 bases fit TRBD1. The V segment lost 0 bases and the J segment 1 base; nucleotides outside the gene matches: 4. The CDR3 consists of 15 residues. The germline CDR1 and CDR2 sequences are SGHKS and YYEKEE (reference sequence). DNA for the CDR3: TGTGCCAGCAGCTTGGAAGGGGGCCCTTCCTACGAGCAGTACTTC. Translating it yields CASSLEGGPSYEQYF.

The rearrangement uses TRBV18 and TRBJ1-1; unclear D gene. Trimming stripped 7 bases from V and 0 bases from J, with 9 bases between. The CDR3 runs to 13 residues. The germline gives CDR1 KGHSH, CDR2 LQKENI. The CDR3 nucleotides read TGTGCCAGCTTCACAGCTATGAACACTGAAGCTTTCTTT. Translating gives CASFTAMNTEAFF.

The V and J genes are TRBV20-1 and TRBJ2-7; perhaps TRBD1 as D (7 bases). From germline, CDR1 is DFQATT and CDR2 SNEGSKA (reference sequence). V was clipped by 5 bases and J by 6 bases, with 11 bases between them. This CDR3 comprises 11 residues. CDR3 protein: CSAAGGIEQYF. DNA of the CDR3: TGCAGTGCTGCAGGGGGGATCGAGCAGTACTTC.

This chain links TRBV2 with TRBJ2-7, with 8 nucleotides matching TRBD2. Germline V CDR1 and CDR2: SNHLY, FYNNEI. V lost 7 bases and J lost 8; bases outside the gene matches: 13. This CDR3 has 14 amino acids. As DNA, the CDR3 is TGTGCCAGCACCCGGGAGGGGACACCGGATAAGCAGTACTTC. Protein product: CASTREGTPDKQYF. Using reference TRBV2 and TRBJ2-7 for the parts outside the CDR3, the full variable domain is EPEVTQTPSHQVTQMGQEVILRCVPISNHLYFYWYRQILGQKVEFLVSFYNNEISEKSEIFDDQFSVERPDGSNFTLKIRSTKLEDSAMYFCASTREGTPDKQYFGPGTRLTVT.

CDR3 nucleotides: TGTGCCAGCAGCGCAGCTAGCGGGAGGGCCACCCACGGGGAGCTGTTTTTT. This sequence encodes CASSAASGRATHGELFF. The chain combines TRBV11-3 with TRBJ2-2; the match to TRBD2 covers 12 bases. The CDR3 is made up of 17 amino acids. CDR1 is SGHNT and CDR2 is YENEEA in the germline V gene. After removal of 5 bases from V and 7 bases from J, the junction contained 11 bases not matched to a gene.

V and J are TRBV7-9 and TRBJ2-7; 10 bases are shared with TRBD2. CDR1 is SEHNR and CDR2 is FQNEAQ in the germline V gene (reference sequence). The length of the CDR3 is 15 residues. V shed 4 bases and J 6 bases; nucleotides not matched to a gene: 9. The CDR3 DNA reads as TGTGCCAGCAGCTCCGCCGGGACTAGCGTATCCGAGCAGTACTTC. Protein product: CASSSAGTSVSEQYF. The full variable domain, its missing parts supplied by reference TRBV7-9 and TRBJ2-7, is DTGVSQNPRHKITKRGQNVTFRCDPISEHNRLYWYRQTLGQGPEFLTYFQNEAQLEKSRLLSDRFSAERPKGSFSTLEIQRTEQGDSAMYLCASSSAGTSVSEQYFGPGTRLTVT.

This clone was counted many times. The chain uses TRBV28 and TRBJ2-1, with TRBD2 identical over 9 bases. There are 16 residues in the CDR3. Trimming cost V 1 base and J 8 bases; bases outside gene matches: 9. The V gene's germline CDR1 is MDHEN and CDR2 SYDVKM. The CDR3 DNA follows: TGTGCCAGCAGTTTATTTAGCGGGAGATTTATAGATGAGCAGTTCTTC. Translating it yields CASSLFSGRFIDEQFF.

This clone was seen many times. The chain recombines TRBV19 with TRBJ1-5; D may be TRBD1 (5 bases). The CDR3 has 15 amino acids. The germline CDR1 and CDR2 sequences are LNHDA and SQIVND (reference sequence). V lost 4 bases and J 5 bases, leaving 15 bases between the germline ends. The CDR3 DNA sequence: TGTGCCAGTAGTAACCGAGAGGGAGGGGATCAGCCCCAGCATTTT. Translating it yields CASSNREGGDQPQHF. Full variable domain (rest looked up from reference TRBV19 and TRBJ1-5): DGGITQSPKYLFRKEGQNVTLSCEQNLNHDAMYWYRQDPGQGLRLIYYSQIVNDFQKGDIAEGYSVSREKKESFPLTVTSAQKNPTAFYLCASSNREGGDQPQHFGDGTRLSIL.

The rearrangement joins TRBV30 to TRBJ1-1, with a tentative D call TRBD1 (6 bases). Trimming removed 0 bases from V and 1 base from J, with 12 bases in between. Germline lookup yields CDR1 GTSNPN and CDR2 SVGIG (reference sequence). This CDR3 region has 15 residues. Written as DNA, the CDR3 is TGTGCCTGGAGTGTGAGAAGGACAGAGAACACTGAAGCTTTCTTT. Translated: CAWSVRRTENTEAFF.

The rearrangement uses TRBV27 and TRBJ2-1; the D gene is possibly TRBD1 (6 bases). V dropped 6 bases and J dropped 4 bases, with 10 bases sitting between them. From germline, CDR1 is MNHEY and CDR2 SMNVEV (reference sequence). The CDR3 extends over 13 amino acids. Here the CDR3 reads CASSRQVYNEQFF. In nucleotides, the CDR3 is TGTGCCAGCAGCAGACAGGTGTACAATGAGCAGTTCTTC.